This T cell receptor (beta chain) came from a study of molecular identifiers for immune sequencing clone quantification. The CDR3 contains 13 residues. V was shortened by 4 bases and J by 7 bases, with 13 bases between the two germline ends. Per germline, CDR1 SGHNT and CDR2 YENEEA. TCRdb passed the PCR reads through MiXCR, listing each CDR3 protein once. The data show 460,000 or so distinct CDR3 sequences, about a fifth seen once. The chain joins TRBV11-3 to TRBJ1-2, with D possibly matching TRBD1 (6 bases). Source material: naive CD8+ T cells from blood, with Jurkat cell RNA spiked in. Sample subset: FACS-sorted CD8+CD4-CCR7+CD45RA+ naive T cells. The receptor comes from a human donor in good health. Some libraries in this study had Jurkat cell RNA spiked in. CDR3 DNA sequence: TGTGCCAGCAGCTCGTCGGACAGTTCTGGCTACACCTTC. Protein sequence: CASSSSDSSGYTF.